A single sample is the source of the 26 T cell receptor beta chains below, sequenced in a study of beta chain features in type 1 diabetes. Expressed TCRB transcripts got sequenced, as all isolated RNA was reverse transcribed. Method: immunoSEQ multiplex PCR; TCRdb's copy keeps in-frame clones and lacks some. The data hold hundreds of thousands of clones, with 14% observed a single time. The sample consisted of central memory CD4+ T cells from blood. The receptors here all came from a man aged 25-45 years in good health.

This clone showed up just a few times. The rearrangement joins TRBV30 to TRBJ2-4; 12 bases map to TRBD2. The germline gives CDR1 GTSNPN, CDR2 SVGIG (reference sequence). With V trimmed by 1 base and J by 6 bases, 4 bases remained unmatched. The CDR3 has 15 amino acids. CDR3 bases: TGTGCCTGGAGTGCCGCGGGACTAGCGGGAAACATTCAGTACTTC. It encodes CAWSAAGLAGNIQYF.

In its sample, this clone was seen a few times. The chain uses TRBV18 and TRBJ1-1, with 7 positions matching TRBD1. The CDR3 consists of 15 residues. J gave up 1 base and V 4 bases, and 6 bases lay outside the gene matches. Per germline, CDR1 KGHSH and CDR2 LQKENI. CDR3 sequence reads: CASSRQTGSNTEAFF. In DNA form, the CDR3 reads TGTGCCAGCTCACGACAGACAGGGTCGAACACTGAAGCTTTCTTT.

V usage is TRBV25-1 and J usage is TRBJ2-5; tentative D call: TRBD2 (6 bases). The germline V gene encodes CDR1 MGHDK and CDR2 SYGVNS. V lost 2 bases and J 4 bases, leaving 8 bases between the germline ends. The CDR3 has 13 amino acids. The CDR3 DNA reads as TGTGCCAGCAGTGAAGGAGGGGTAGAGACCCAGTACTTC. Translation: CASSEGGVETQYF.

CDR3 nucleotides: TGTGCCAGCAGTTTAATCCGTTTGGCTGGAAACACCATATATTTT. This codes for CASSLIRLAGNTIYF. This sequence joins TRBV28 and TRBJ1-3; D is unresolved. The germline V gene has CDR1 MDHEN and CDR2 SYDVKM. V lost 2 bases, J lost 2 bases, and 10 bases lay in between. CDR3 size: 15 residues.

This chain uses TRBV7-2 with TRBJ2-3; possibly TRBD1 or TRBD2 for D (5 bases each). In germline, CDR1 is SGHTA, CDR2 FQGNSA. The CDR3 is made up of 16 amino acids. Trimming shortened V by 6 bases and J by 1 base, and 17 bases separated the two germline ends. The CDR3 DNA reads TGTGCCAGCAGATCGGGGCGGGCAGCGGGCACAGATACGCAGTATTTT. The encoded protein is CASRSGRAAGTDTQYF. Using reference TRBV7-2 and TRBJ2-3 for the parts outside the CDR3, the full variable domain is GAGVSQSPSNKVTEKGKDVELRCDPISGHTALYWYRQSLGQGLEFLIYFQGNSAPDKSGLPSDRFSAERTGGSVSTLTIQRTQQEDSAVYLCASRSGRAAGTDTQYFGPGTRLTVL.

The sample holds a few counts of this clone. The rearrangement links TRBV11-2 to TRBJ1-2; D perhaps matches TRBD1 (5 bases). The V and J ends lost 0 bases and 5 bases respectively, with 13 bases between them. CDR1 is SGHAT, CDR2 FQNNGV, per germline. The CDR3 sequence is 15 residues long. The chain's CDR3 is CASSLDRGRVYGYTF. DNA for the CDR3: TGTGCCAGCAGCTTAGATCGAGGCAGGGTGTATGGCTACACCTTC.

V gene TRBV7-9 combines with J gene TRBJ2-7, with a possible D match to TRBD2 (5 bases). The V gene lost 5 bases and the J gene lost 5 bases, with 13 bases spanning the gap. The CDR3 runs to 13 residues. CDR1 SEHNR and CDR2 FQNEAQ come from the germline V gene (reference sequence). The DNA of the CDR3 is TGTGCCAGCAGCCTCTCGGGGTCCAACGAGCAGTACTTC. Translation gives CASSLSGSNEQYF.

The chain couples TRBV25-1 to TRBJ2-5; maybe TRBD1 (6 bases). The CDR3 spans 16 residues. The germline V gene encodes CDR1 MGHDK and CDR2 SYGVNS. The V end was cut by 6 bases, the J end by 3 bases, with 20 bases between. CDR3 region: CASRPMTGGGEETQYF. In nucleotides, the CDR3 is TGTGCCAGCAGACCCATGACAGGTGGGGGAGAAGAGACCCAGTACTTC.

In its sample, this clone was seen a few times. The rearrangement uses TRBV9 and TRBJ2-3; D is perhaps TRBD1 (6 bases). Germline CDR1 and CDR2: SGDLS and YYNGEE. The CDR3 length is 15 residues. The V gene lost 0 bases and the J gene lost 8 bases, with 16 bases spanning the gap. The CDR3 coding sequence is TGTGCCAGCAGCGTAGAGGGGCAGGGGATAGTTACGCAGTATTTT. It yields the protein CASSVEGQGIVTQYF.

The chain links TRBV4-3 to TRBJ2-1, with D unclear. Germline V gives CDR1 LGHNA, CDR2 YSLEER. The CDR3 extends over 16 amino acids. V was trimmed by 1 base and J by 1 base, leaving 11 bases between them. Here the CDR3 DNA reads TGCGCCAGCAGCCAAGTTGGGCTTAGGTCCTACAATGAGCAGTTCTTC. Its protein is CASSQVGLRSYNEQFF.

This clone has a handful of counts. This chain connects TRBV4-1 to TRBJ1-1; D is possibly TRBD1 (5 bases). Germline CDR1 reads MGHRA; CDR2 reads YSYEKL. Trimming pared 6 bases from V and 1 base from J, leaving 12 bases between. The CDR3 runs 14 residues. This CDR3 is CASRGLTTNTEAFF. The CDR3 DNA follows: TGCGCCAGCAGGGGACTGACGACGAACACTGAAGCTTTCTTT.

This clone was detected a few times. The chain combines TRBV5-6 with TRBJ2-3; unclear D gene. CDR1 and CDR2 (germline): SGHDT, YYEEEE. Trimming removed 5 bases from V and 1 base from J, with 8 bases in between. This CDR3 has 13 residues. The chain's CDR3 is CASSFKGTDTQYF. In nucleotides, the CDR3 is TGTGCCAGCAGTTTTAAGGGCACAGATACGCAGTATTTT.

The genes are TRBV21-1 and TRBJ2-7; the table assigns TRBD1, which was not confirmed against the DNA. TRBV21-1 is flagged as a pseudogene. This CDR3 region has 19 residues. The CDR3 region is CASSDPNRIVQKHSYEQYV. CDR3 nucleotides: TGTGCCAGCAGCGACCCCAACAGAATAGTCCAAAAGCACTCCTACGAGCAGTACGTC.

This clone showed up many times. V usage is TRBV5-6 and J usage is TRBJ1-3, with D hard to call. Germline CDR1 reads SGHDT; CDR2 reads YYEEEE. The V end lost 0 bases, the J end lost 8 bases, and 6 bases lay between the germline ends. The CDR3 spans 12 residues. CDR3 in DNA: TGTGCCAGCAGCTTGGGAGCGTACACCATATATTTT. Protein: CASSLGAYTIYF. Variable domain in full (rest from reference TRBV5-6 and TRBJ1-3): DAGVTQSPTHLIKTRGQQVTLRCSPKSGHDTVSWYQQALGQGPQFIFQYYEEEERQRGNFPDRFSGHQFPNYSSELNVNALLLGDSALYLCASSLGAYTIYFGEGSWLTVV.

This clone was recorded many times. This chain connects TRBV15 to TRBJ1-1; D is uncertain. Germline values: CDR1 LNHNV, CDR2 YYDKDF (reference sequence). Trimming took off 3 bases at V and 0 bases at J, with 17 bases between the two ends. CDR3 length: 17 residues. CDR3: CATSREQVSILNTEAFF. CDR3 in DNA: TGTGCCACCAGCAGGGAACAAGTTTCGATCTTGAACACTGAAGCTTTCTTT.

V is TRBV6-1 and J is TRBJ1-2; possible D gene TRBD1, 5 bases. Germline-derived CDR1 and CDR2 are MNHNS and SASEGT. The V gene lost 3 bases and the J gene lost 4 bases, with 15 bases spanning the gap. This CDR3 region has 15 residues. The chain's CDR3 is CASSEGTQGSYGYTF. CDR3 DNA: TGTGCCAGCAGTGAGGGGACTCAAGGGAGCTATGGCTACACCTTC.

This clone was seen only a few times. The chain has TRBV4-2 and TRBJ2-3; 13 nucleotides agree with TRBD2. Germline V gene data show CDR1 as LGHNA and CDR2 as YNFKEQ. J lost 4 bases, V lost 2 bases, and 18 bases had no gene match. The CDR3 has 21 residues. The CDR3 protein is CASSQSPWTSGRGIGSDTQYF. Here the CDR3 DNA reads TGTGCCAGCAGCCAATCCCCTTGGACTAGCGGGAGAGGGATTGGGTCAGATACGCAGTATTTT.

V gene TRBV4-2 combines with J gene TRBJ2-1; 8 positions match TRBD2. The germline CDR1 and CDR2 sequences are LGHNA and YNFKEQ. The J segment lost 10 bases and the V segment lost 5 bases, leaving 25 bases of the junction unmatched. The CDR3 runs 19 residues. This chain's CDR3 is CASSYKAIAGLERGYEQFF. The CDR3 bases are TGTGCCAGCAGCTACAAAGCGATAGCGGGACTTGAGCGGGGATACGAGCAGTTCTTC.

At least ten counts were recorded for this clone. In DNA, the CDR3 is TGTGCCAGCAGCGTACCCCGCGGGGGGGCCCTCGAGACCCAGTACTTC. Protein sequence: CASSVPRGGALETQYF. The rearrangement uses TRBV7-2 and TRBJ2-5; the match to TRBD2 covers 9 bases. Germline CDR1 reads SGHTA; CDR2 reads FQGNSA. CDR3 length: 16 amino acids. J lost 5 bases, V lost 5 bases, and 12 bases had no gene match.

The rearrangement joins TRBV14 to TRBJ2-7; D is unclear. The CDR3 runs to 13 residues. The V gene lost 5 bases and the J gene lost 6 bases, with 14 bases spanning the gap. From germline, CDR1 is SGHDN and CDR2 FVKESK. The CDR3 spells CASSAFASAEQYV. The CDR3 nucleotides are TGTGCCAGCAGCGCGTTTGCCTCGGCCGAGCAGTACGTC.

This clone was detected many times. V gene TRBV28 combines with J gene TRBJ2-4; maybe TRBD2 (5 bases). The germline V gene has CDR1 MDHEN and CDR2 SYDVKM. This CDR3 is 13 amino acids long. Between the trimmed V and J ends, which lost 9 bases and 8 bases, there was a span of 17 bases. This CDR3 reads CASTVPGIDIQYF. CDR3 coding DNA: TGTGCCAGTACAGTTCCGGGGATAGACATTCAGTACTTC.

The CDR3 nucleotides read TGTGCCAGCAGCCCTGGTCGAGGGGGCGCCTACAATGAGCAGTTCTTC. Its protein is CASSPGRGGAYNEQFF. The chain combines TRBV7-2 with TRBJ2-1, with 7 bases matching TRBD1. Unmatched junction bases numbered 9, after V lost 5 bases and J lost 2 bases. Looked up from germline, CDR1 is SGHTA and CDR2 is FQGNSA. This CDR3 has 16 residues.

This chain uses TRBV18 with TRBJ1-3, with D unclear. The V and J ends lost 0 bases and 1 base respectively, with 7 bases between them. Looked up from germline, CDR1 is KGHSH and CDR2 is LQKENI. This CDR3 is built from 15 residues. Here the CDR3 DNA reads TGTGCCAGCTCACCACCGATTACGTCTGGAAACACCATATATTTT. Protein product: CASSPPITSGNTIYF.

This chain connects TRBV7-2 to TRBJ1-2; no clear D gene. The germline CDR1 and CDR2 sequences are SGHTA and FQGNSA. Trimming took off 6 bases at V and 2 bases at J, with 10 bases between the two ends. CDR3 length: 13 residues. The chain's CDR3 is CASSLYTNYGYTF. In DNA form, the CDR3 reads TGTGCCAGCAGTCTATATACCAACTATGGCTACACCTTC.

This clone was counted between two and nine times. This chain links TRBV5-6 with TRBJ1-5; D uncertain. The CDR3 is 14 amino acids. Deletions cut 4 bases from V and 2 bases from J, with 10 bases between. Germline V gene sequence: CDR1 SGHDT, CDR2 YYEEEE. The CDR3 nucleotides are TGTGCCAGCAGCCACCTAGCTGGCAATCAGCCCCAGCATTTT. Translating it yields CASSHLAGNQPQHF.

This clone occurred many times. V is TRBV2 and J is TRBJ1-2, with 8 bases that match TRBD1. Germline V lookup: CDR1 SNHLY, CDR2 FYNNEI. After removal of 5 bases from V and 2 bases from J, the junction contained 4 bases not matched to a gene. CDR3 size: 14 residues. CDR3 residues: CASSLDRANYGYTF. The DNA of the CDR3 is TGTGCCAGCAGTCTGGACAGGGCGAACTATGGCTACACCTTC.